The next 30 T cell receptor beta chains were all read from a single sample in a study of T cells in localized non-small cell lung cancer. Clones were read by immunoSEQ multiplex PCR, and TCRdb kept only the in-frame ones, dropping some. Of about 3,200 clones detected, roughly 24% appear once; the ten largest clones hold less than 25%. The sample in question was lung tumor tissue, obtained before any cancer treatment. Receptors originate from a man between 35 and 75 years old with stage I lung adenocarcinoma.

The chain combines TRBV19 with TRBJ2-1; D could derive from TRBD1 or TRBD2 (5 bases each). The CDR3 runs to 15 residues. The V and J ends lost 7 bases and 4 bases respectively, with 17 bases between them. Per germline, CDR1 LNHDA and CDR2 SQIVND (reference sequence). The CDR3 sequence is CASTLRGPRYNEQFF. The CDR3 nucleotides read TGTGCCAGTACCCTCCGGGGCCCCCGGTACAATGAGCAGTTCTTC.

This clone was observed many times. This rearrangement joins TRBV11-3 to TRBJ2-6, with D uncertain. Trimming removed 3 bases at V and 1 base at J, with 10 bases between. CDR3 size: 16 residues. Germline V gene data show CDR1 as SGHNT and CDR2 as YENEEA. CDR3 bases: TGTGCCAGCAGCTTGGTGTCGTTATCTGGGGCCAACGTCCTGACTTTC. Encoded protein: CASSLVSLSGANVLTF.

This clone was counted only a few times. The chain recombines TRBV6-8 with TRBJ2-5; TRBD1 matches 7 bases. J gave up 5 bases and V 4 bases, and 7 bases lay outside the gene matches. The CDR3 consists of 14 residues. In germline, CDR1 is MNHGY, CDR2 SAAAGT. The CDR3 loop reads CASSFEQGRETQYF. The DNA for the CDR3 is TGTGCCAGCAGTTTCGAACAGGGGCGCGAGACCCAGTACTTC.

Worth noting for this clone: Compared with germline, one end of the junction differs, possibly owing to a read error. The gene calls are TRBV4-1 and TRBJ2-3, with TRBD2 matching 11 bases. Germline V gene lookup returns CDR1 MGHRA and CDR2 YSYEKL. The CDR3 runs to 16 residues. The CDR3 reads CTSSRDSGRATDTQYF. DNA for the CDR3: TGCACCAGCAGCCGAGATAGCGGGAGGGCCACAGATACGCAGTATTTT.

By frequency in the sample, this clone is medium-sized. The genes are TRBV11-3 and TRBJ2-7; 9 positions agree with TRBD1. The CDR3 extends over 15 amino acids. CDR1 SGHNT and CDR2 YENEEA come from the germline V gene. V was pared by 5 bases and J by 7 bases, with 12 bases of the junction left unmatched. CDR3 sequence: CASSPGTGSTGEQYF. The CDR3 DNA sequence: TGTGCCAGCAGCCCTGGGACAGGGAGTACGGGGGAGCAGTACTTC.

The gene calls are TRBV10-2 and TRBJ2-6; 7 bases agree with TRBD2. CDR1 and CDR2 from the germline V gene are WSHSY and SAAADI. V lost 3 bases to trimming and J lost 0 bases; unmatched junction nucleotides: 8. The CDR3 totals 18 residues. CDR3 sequence: CASSDGGGRVSGANVLTF. CDR3 nucleotides: TGCGCCAGCAGTGATGGAGGAGGGAGGGTCTCTGGGGCCAACGTCCTGACTTTC.

CDR3 sequence: CASSELAARSYEQYF. In nucleotides, the CDR3 is TGCGCCAGCAGTGAACTAGCGGCTAGGTCCTACGAGCAGTACTTC. The rearrangement uses TRBV10-2 and TRBJ2-7; 8 bases map to TRBD2. This CDR3 is 15 amino acids long. In germline, CDR1 is WSHSY, CDR2 SAAADI. V lost 3 bases to trimming and J lost 1 base; unmatched junction nucleotides: 5.

By share, this clone ranks as medium-sized (0.01 to 0.1%). The chain couples TRBV11-3 to TRBJ1-1; unclear D gene. The germline CDR1 and CDR2 sequences are SGHNT and YENEEA. V lost 5 bases and J lost 8, with 24 bases in between. The CDR3 loop spans 16 amino acids. CDR3 amino acids: CASSPKGRALTSEAFF. The CDR3 nucleotides are TGTGCCAGCAGCCCAAAGGGCCGGGCCCTCACAAGCGAAGCTTTCTTT. Looking up the rest from reference TRBV11-3 and TRBJ1-1 gives the full variable domain: EAGVVQSPRYKIIEKKQPVAFWCNPISGHNTLYWYLQNLGQGPELLIRYENEEAVDDSQLPKDRFSAERLKGVDSTLKIQPAELGDSAVYLCASSPKGRALTSEAFFGQGTRLTVV.

The V gene is TRBV14, the J gene TRBJ2-4; D gene unclear. Deletions cut 5 bases from V and 0 bases from J, with 8 bases between. This CDR3 spans 14 amino acids. CDR1 is SGHDN, CDR2 FVKESK, per germline. DNA of the CDR3: TGTGCCAGCAGCTCCTGGGGAGCCAAAAACATTCAGTACTTC. Translation gives CASSSWGAKNIQYF.

In its sample, this clone was seen a few times. The chain combines TRBV5-1 with TRBJ2-2, with D tentatively TRBD2 (7 bases). This CDR3 spans 18 amino acids. V was clipped by 4 bases and J by 6 bases, with 25 bases between them. Per the germline V gene, CDR1 is SGHRS and CDR2 is YFSETQ. The CDR3 DNA sequence: TGCGCCAGCAGCCCGGGGGGCATTCTGTCATTCAGTCCCGGGGAGCTGTTTTTT. Its protein is CASSPGGILSFSPGELFF.

This clone was recorded many times. Other DNA sequences in this sample translate to the same CDR3. This chain connects TRBV10-3 to TRBJ1-2; no clear D gene. The V and J ends lost 0 bases and 0 bases respectively, with 5 bases between them. This CDR3 is built from 14 residues. Germline loops: CDR1 ENHRY, CDR2 SYGVKD. The CDR3 reads CAISESGSNYGYTF. The CDR3 coding sequence is TGTGCCATCAGTGAGTCAGGGTCTAACTATGGCTACACCTTC.

Relative to its sample, this clone is medium-sized. The chain recombines TRBV11-3 with TRBJ2-3; TRBD2 aligns across 9 bases. V gave up 3 bases and J gave up 0 bases; unmatched junction bases: 7. Germline V gene data show CDR1 as SGHNT and CDR2 as YENEEA. CDR3 size: 17 residues. The CDR3 is CASSFPSGRISTDTQYF. In DNA form, the CDR3 reads TGTGCCAGCAGCTTTCCGAGCGGGAGGATTAGCACAGATACGCAGTATTTT.

The chain links TRBV11-3 to TRBJ1-1; 8 bases agree with TRBD1. The CDR3 consists of 14 residues. The junction had 6 bases not matched to a gene; V was cut back by 3 bases and J by 6 bases. Per germline, CDR1 SGHNT and CDR2 YENEEA. The CDR3 reads CASSLWDRPAEAFF. The CDR3, as DNA: TGTGCCAGCAGCTTGTGGGACAGGCCCGCTGAAGCTTTCTTT.

This rearrangement joins TRBV14 to TRBJ2-1; 11 positions agree with TRBD2. The germline CDR1 and CDR2 sequences are SGHDN and FVKESK. Germline trimming cut 6 bases from V and 3 bases from J; bases unmatched to any gene: 4. The CDR3 has 15 residues. CDR3 DNA sequence: TGTGCCAGCAGATTAGCGGGGGGGCTCTACAATGAGCAGTTCTTC. It is translated as CASRLAGGLYNEQFF.

In its sample, this clone was seen a few times. The V gene is TRBV19, the J gene TRBJ1-5; D perhaps matches TRBD1 (5 bases). CDR3 length: 14 amino acids. Germline V gene data show CDR1 as LNHDA and CDR2 as SQIVND (reference sequence). V gave up 3 bases and J gave up 4 bases, with 10 bases separating them. The CDR3 DNA reads as TGTGCCAGTAGTATCAGGGTGGGGAATCAGCCCCAGCATTTT. Amino acids: CASSIRVGNQPQHF.

A few counts support this clone. The rearrangement joins TRBV6-8 to TRBJ1-4; D is perhaps TRBD1 (5 bases). Germline V gene lookup returns CDR1 MNHGY and CDR2 SAAAGT. Trimming cost V 5 bases and J 6 bases, with 10 bases left between them. CDR3 length equals 13 residues. In nucleotides, the CDR3 is TGTGCCAGCAGTAGACGGGGGGATGAAAAACTGTTTTTT. Amino acids: CASSRRGDEKLFF.

There are a few counts of this clone. CDR3 sequence: CASSLGWGTTDTGVYF. The CDR3 DNA sequence: TGTGCCAGCAGCTTAGGGTGGGGGACCACAGATACCGGAGTATATTTT. The chain employs TRBV11-3 and TRBJ2-3, with D perhaps TRBD1 or TRBD2 (5 bases each). The CDR3 is 16 residues long. V shed 1 base and J shed 15 bases, with 26 bases lying between them. Per germline, CDR1 SGHNT and CDR2 YENEEA.

V and J are TRBV11-3 and TRBJ1-1; D gene unclear. The germline V gene encodes CDR1 SGHNT and CDR2 YENEEA. Trimming took off 3 bases at V and 4 bases at J, with 12 bases between the two ends. The CDR3 extends over 14 amino acids. The CDR3 loop is CASSLWVVGTEAFF. CDR3 coding DNA: TGTGCCAGCAGCTTGTGGGTGGTCGGCACTGAAGCTTTCTTT.

This clone was counted a few times. The V gene is TRBV19, the J gene TRBJ2-2, with 9 positions matching TRBD1. Germline V gene data show CDR1 as LNHDA and CDR2 as SQIVND (reference sequence). The V segment lost 4 bases and the J segment 6 bases; nucleotides outside the gene matches: 3. CDR3 size: 14 residues. CDR3: CASSRTGEPGELFF. In DNA form, the CDR3 reads TGTGCCAGTAGTAGGACAGGGGAACCCGGGGAGCTGTTTTTT.

The J gene is TRBJ1-4, the V gene TRBV19; no definite D call. V was pared by 3 bases and J by 4 bases, with 9 bases between. In germline, CDR1 is LNHDA, CDR2 SQIVND (reference sequence). CDR3 size: 14 residues. As DNA, the CDR3 is TGTGCCAGTAGTATCGGCAGGAATAATGAAAAACTGTTTTTT. This encodes CASSIGRNNEKLFF. The whole variable domain, filled in from reference TRBV19 and TRBJ1-4, reads DGGITQSPKYLFRKEGQNVTLSCEQNLNHDAMYWYRQDPGQGLRLIYYSQIVNDFQKGDIAEGYSVSREKKESFPLTVTSAQKNPTAFYLCASSIGRNNEKLFFGSGTQLSVL.

J is TRBJ2-5 and V is TRBV10-2; D perhaps matches TRBD2 (5 bases). The CDR3 extends over 14 amino acids. Trimming removed 4 bases from V and 7 bases from J, with 16 bases in between. The germline V gene has CDR1 WSHSY and CDR2 SAAADI. The DNA for the CDR3 is TGCGCCAGCAGTGCCTCGGGGAGTGGGTCGACCCAGTACTTC. It encodes CASSASGSGSTQYF.

This clone is judged medium-sized. The chain couples TRBV18 to TRBJ1-4; D uncertain. Germline CDR1 is KGHSH and CDR2 is LQKENI. Trimming stripped 2 bases from V and 7 bases from J, with 8 bases between. The CDR3 consists of 13 residues. The CDR3 DNA reads TGTGCCAGCTCACCAGTTGGGAGTGAAAAACTGTTTTTT. This gives the protein CASSPVGSEKLFF.

This clone was counted between two and nine times. CDR3 amino acids: CAARAGTPTYEQYF. The CDR3 DNA sequence: TGTGCCGCCCGGGCTGGGACACCGACCTACGAGCAGTACTTC. V usage is TRBV12-2 and J usage is TRBJ2-7; the table's TRBD1 call for D was not verified on the DNA. TRBV12-2 is flagged as a pseudogene. This CDR3 is 14 amino acids long.

The chain is built from TRBV25-1 and TRBJ2-3, with D perhaps matching TRBD2 (5 bases). This CDR3 is built from 18 residues. V was cut by 3 bases and J by 3 bases, with 22 bases left in between. CDR1 MGHDK and CDR2 SYGVNS come from the germline V gene. The CDR3 protein is CASSDLTRELPSTDTQYF. The CDR3 coding sequence is TGTGCCAGCAGTGACTTAACCCGGGAACTACCCTCTACAGATACGCAGTATTTT.

The chain couples TRBV5-1 to TRBJ2-7, with D perhaps TRBD1 (6 bases). Trimming pared 4 bases from V and 0 bases from J, leaving 14 bases between. The CDR3 length is 15 residues. Per the germline V gene, CDR1 is SGHRS and CDR2 is YFSETQ. CDR3 coding DNA: TGCGCCAGCAGCCCCGGGACAACAAGCTCCTACGAGCAGTACTTC. It specifies CASSPGTTSSYEQYF.

The gene calls are TRBV11-3 and TRBJ1-1; D remains unclear. Trimming pared 2 bases from V and 3 bases from J, leaving 10 bases between. The V gene's germline CDR1 is SGHNT and CDR2 YENEEA. The CDR3 is made up of 14 amino acids. The CDR3 region is CASSLRAGDTEAFF. CDR3 nucleotides: TGTGCCAGCAGCTTAAGGGCTGGGGACACTGAAGCTTTCTTT.

This clone is categorized as medium-sized. The chain recombines TRBV6-8 with TRBJ2-3; TRBD1 agrees at 12 bases. CDR1 and CDR2 (germline): MNHGY, SAAAGT. CDR3 length: 14 residues. The V and J ends lost 11 bases and 4 bases, in that order; junction bases with no gene match: 7. This CDR3 is CACAGTGGSDTQYF. The DNA of the CDR3 is TGTGCCTGTGCCGGGACAGGGGGCTCAGATACGCAGTATTTT.

The sample holds a few counts of this clone. This chain joins TRBV7-8 and TRBJ2-5; the match to TRBD1 covers 7 bases. Germline V gene sequence: CDR1 SGHVS, CDR2 FQNEAQ. This CDR3 region has 17 residues. The V gene end was trimmed by 5 bases and the J gene end by 2 bases; junction bases not matched to a gene: 14. CDR3 sequence (DNA): TGTGCCAGCAGCCCGCGAGTTGGTAGGGGGCGGCAAGAGACCCAGTACTTC. It encodes CASSPRVGRGRQETQYF. Full variable domain (rest looked up from reference TRBV7-8 and TRBJ2-5): GAGVSQSPRYKVAKRGQDVALRCDPISGHVSLFWYQQALGQGPEFLTYFQNEAQLDKSGLPSDRFFAERPEGSVSTLKIQRTQQEDSAVYLCASSPRVGRGRQETQYFGPGTRLLVL.

The chain recombines TRBV10-3 with TRBJ2-7; D is ambiguous. The CDR3 runs to 12 residues. Germline V CDR1 and CDR2: ENHRY, SYGVKD. V was trimmed by 0 bases and J by 7 bases, leaving 7 bases between them. The CDR3 region is CAISESLKEQYF. CDR3 nucleotide sequence: TGTGCCATCAGTGAGTCGTTGAAAGAGCAGTACTTC.

This chain links TRBV5-1 with TRBJ2-7; possible D gene TRBD2, 5 bases. The CDR3 runs to 14 residues. Per germline, CDR1 SGHRS and CDR2 YFSETQ. Trimming shortened V by 4 bases and J by 7 bases, and 18 bases separated the two germline ends. CDR3 DNA sequence: TGCGCCAGCAGCACCGACTGGGAGACCCCAGAGCAGTACTTC. Protein: CASSTDWETPEQYF.